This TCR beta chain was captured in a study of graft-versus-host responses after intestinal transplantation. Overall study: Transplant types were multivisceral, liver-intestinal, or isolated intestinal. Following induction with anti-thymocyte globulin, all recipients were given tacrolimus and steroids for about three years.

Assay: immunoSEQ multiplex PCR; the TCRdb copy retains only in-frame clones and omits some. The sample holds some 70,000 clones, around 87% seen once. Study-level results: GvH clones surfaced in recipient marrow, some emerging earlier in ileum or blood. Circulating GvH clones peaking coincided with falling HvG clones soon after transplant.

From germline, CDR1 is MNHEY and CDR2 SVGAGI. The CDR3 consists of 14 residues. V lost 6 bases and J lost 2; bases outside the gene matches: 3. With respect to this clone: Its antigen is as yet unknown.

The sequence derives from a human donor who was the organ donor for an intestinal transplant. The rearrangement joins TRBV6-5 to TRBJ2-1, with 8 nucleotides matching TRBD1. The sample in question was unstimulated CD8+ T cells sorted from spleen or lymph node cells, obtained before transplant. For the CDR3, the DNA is TGTGCCAGCAGGGACAGGGACCCCTACAATGAGCAGTTCTTC. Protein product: CASRDRDPYNEQFF.